A single T cell receptor beta chain is shown here with its context. The record originates from a study of blood T cell repertoires in COVID-19. This CDR3 contains 13 residues. CDR1 is SQVTM, CDR2 ANQGSEA, per germline. V shed 7 bases and J shed 4 bases, with 17 bases lying between them. TCRdb's copy holds only in-frame clones and misses some; the assay was immunoSEQ multiplex PCR. The sample lists about 240,000 clones; just under 85% were seen once. The chain employs TRBV29-1 and TRBJ2-7; a possible D gene is TRBD2 (7 bases). This TCR came from a woman older than 75 with acute or convalescent COVID-19. The sequencing sample was made of peripheral blood. The CDR3 sequence is CSASRGAEYEQYF. The CDR3 DNA is TGCAGCGCATCTCGGGGGGCTGAATACGAGCAGTACTTC.